This record covers a single T cell receptor beta chain. The CDR3 contains 13 residues. Trimming removed 4 bases at V and 1 base at J, with 8 bases between. In germline, CDR1 is MDHEN, CDR2 SYDVKM. Assay: immunoSEQ multiplex PCR; the TCRdb copy retains only in-frame clones and omits some. The sample consists of about 180,000 clones, about 92% of them appearing once. This sample is part of a study of control samples from healthy donors and cancer patients. The sequence was collected from a man aged 30 to 39 in good health. The sample consisted of blood. The chain uses TRBV28 and TRBJ2-7; unclear D gene. As DNA, the CDR3 is TGTGCCAGCAGTTGGGCTCCGTCCTACGAGCAGTACTTC. Translation gives CASSWAPSYEQYF. The full variable domain, in which reference TRBV28 and TRBJ2-7 provide the parts outside the CDR3, is DVKVTQSSRYLVKRTGEKVFLECVQDMDHENMFWYRQDPGLGLRLIYFSYDVKMKEKGDIPEGYSVSREKKERFSLILESASTNQTSMYLCASSWAPSYEQYFGPGTRLTVT.